This T cell receptor beta chain was captured by sequencing in a study of naive and memory T cell subsets. Two oligonucleotides, mixed equimolar, formed the beta constant-region primer covering TRBC1 and TRBC2. Ligated cDNA was amplified by four rounds of PCR with nested alpha and beta constant-region primers and SP2. One entry per CDR3 protein, called by TCRdb with MiXCR from the UMI-ligation and nested PCR reads. The sample has about 150,000 distinct CDR3 sequences; roughly 22% are singletons. Trimming at V came to 5 bases and at J to 2 bases, leaving 6 bases not matched to a gene. The length of the CDR3 is 17 residues. Cells stained for CD3, CD4, CD8, CD45RA and CD27 were sorted into four subsets. Findings and limits, study-wide: Naive and memory subsets had different power law exponents for TCR abundance. There was no ground truth to check naive and memory subset results. Naive repertoires, especially CD8, held a few larger clonotypes, possibly memory cells re-expressing CD45RA.

This clonotype was seen only a few times. The antigen remains unidentified. This receptor was obtained from a human donor in good health. The source material was naive CD4+ T cells from blood. The J gene is TRBJ2-5, the V gene TRBV12-3 or TRBV12-4, with TRBD2 identical over 15 bases. As DNA, the CDR3 is TGTGCCAGCAGTCTTGGACTAGCGGGAGGGACACAAGAGACCCAGTACTTC. Translating gives CASSLGLAGGTQETQYF.